This TCR beta chain was sequenced during a study of blood T cell repertoires in COVID-19. Study-wide background: Specimens from acute and convalescent COVID-19 originated in the United States, Italy and Spain. PBMCs, B-cell-depleted T cells, or T cells provided the cDNA or gDNA that made up the material.

In the source study's methods: Amplification with reference gene primers provided the estimates of nucleated cell counts. The repertoire was sequenced with immunoSEQ multiplex PCR; TCRdb's copy has only in-frame clones and lacks some. The D gene and trimming were derived from the DNA, and the V and J assignments and clone size from that table. The sample records about 32,000 clones, about 91% being singletons. CDR3 length: 15 amino acids. V was clipped by 5 bases and J by 2 bases; unmatched bases: 6. CDR1 SGHTA and CDR2 FQGTGA come from the germline V gene. This TCR came from a woman in her seventies with active COVID-19. The sample taken for sequencing was peripheral blood. The chain joins TRBV7-3 to TRBJ2-3, with 8 nucleotides matching TRBD1. The CDR3 bases are TGTGCCAGCAGCCGTGGACAGGGTCCCACAGATACGCAGTATTTT. Translation gives CASSRGQGPTDTQYF.